What follows are 14 T cell receptor beta chains derived from one specimen sequenced in a study of spatial heterogeneity in lung cancer. These TCRs' antigens remain unknown. The study, taken as a whole, reports: Mutation counts in tumors were tracked by counts of expanded intratumoral alpha and beta TCRs.

TCRdb itself ran the 5' RACE reads through MiXCR, one entry per CDR3 protein. This table has 14,000 or so distinct CDR3 sequences, approximately 4.5% appearing once. As for time point: sample taken at primary tumor resection. The starting material was lung tumor tissue, obtained at surgery. These receptor sequences come from a female donor with early-stage non-small cell lung cancer.

This clonotype has ten or more counts. The gene calls are TRBV4-3 and TRBJ2-3; D remains ambiguous. The CDR3 has 14 amino acids. With 0 bases removed from V and 2 bases from J, the gap between germline ends came to 6 bases. Per the germline V gene, CDR1 is LGHNA and CDR2 is YSLEER. The CDR3 here is CASSQDTNTDTQYF. The CDR3 DNA reads TGCGCCAGCAGCCAAGATACCAACACAGATACGCAGTATTTT.

This clonotype has a count of ten or more. The J gene is TRBJ2-5, the V gene TRBV2; 10 bases are a match to TRBD1. Germline CDR1 and CDR2: SNHLY and FYNNEI. The V and J ends lost 9 bases and 5 bases, in that order; junction bases with no gene match: 9. This CDR3 region has 14 residues. The CDR3 loop reads CASFSGTGVETQYF. In DNA form, the CDR3 reads TGTGCCAGTTTCTCCGGGACAGGGGTGGAGACCCAGTACTTC.

This clonotype was observed many times. This rearrangement joins TRBV11-2 to TRBJ2-1; 12 bases match TRBD2. The germline V gene encodes CDR1 SGHAT and CDR2 FQNNGV. The CDR3 loop spans 20 amino acids. J lost 5 bases, V lost 2 bases, and 16 bases had no gene match. The CDR3 protein is CASSLPSGGAKLKGNNEQFF. The CDR3 nucleotides read TGTGCCAGCAGCTTACCTAGCGGGGGGGCGAAGTTAAAAGGGAACAATGAGCAGTTCTTC. The full variable domain, in which reference TRBV11-2 and TRBJ2-1 provide the parts outside the CDR3, is EAGVAQSPRYKIIEKRQSVAFWCNPISGHATLYWYQQILGQGPKLLIQFQNNGVVDDSQLPKDRFSAERLKGVDSTLKIQPAKLEDSAVYLCASSLPSGGAKLKGNNEQFFGPGTRLTVL.

At least ten counts were recorded for this clonotype. The chain combines TRBV4-1 with TRBJ2-3, with 8 bases lining up with TRBD2. V lost 7 bases, J lost 1 base, and 7 bases stayed unmatched. Germline V CDR1 and CDR2: MGHRA, YSYEKL. CDR3 length: 15 residues. CDR3 residues: CASTYGGARTDTQYF. The DNA for the CDR3 is TGCGCCAGCACTTACGGGGGGGCCCGCACAGATACGCAGTATTTT.

There are a few counts of this clonotype. J is TRBJ2-7 and V is TRBV4-1; 9 bases line up with TRBD1. The J segment lost 2 bases and the V segment lost 4 bases, leaving 3 bases of the junction unmatched. The CDR3 is made up of 14 amino acids. Germline CDR1 is MGHRA and CDR2 is YSYEKL. As DNA, the CDR3 is TGCGCCAGCAGCCGGACAGGGGCAACCTACGAGCAGTACTTC. Its translation is CASSRTGATYEQYF.

This clonotype was seen ten or more times. The chain is built from TRBV25-1 and TRBJ2-5, with D unresolved. V shed 1 base and J shed 2 bases, with 8 bases lying between them. The germline gives CDR1 MGHDK, CDR2 SYGVNS. The CDR3 sequence is 14 residues long. DNA for the CDR3: TGTGCCAGCAGTGAATGGAAACCTCAAGAGACCCAGTACTTC. Its translation is CASSEWKPQETQYF.

This clonotype is medium-sized (0.01 to 0.1%) within its sample. The V call is TRBV18, the J call TRBJ2-6, with D unclear. CDR1 and CDR2 from the germline V gene are KGHSH and LQKENI. This CDR3 is 15 amino acids long. Trimming shortened V by 2 bases and J by 0 bases, and 5 bases separated the two germline ends. The CDR3 loop reads CASSPSSSGANVLTF. CDR3 coding DNA: TGTGCCAGCTCACCATCTAGCTCTGGGGCCAACGTCCTGACTTTC.

This clonotype was counted at least ten times. V and J are TRBV7-2 and TRBJ1-1; D not resolved. This CDR3 region has 12 residues. The germline CDR1 and CDR2 sequences are SGHTA and FQGNSA. The V and J ends lost 6 bases and 7 bases respectively, with 12 bases between them. The CDR3 region is CASRAYTGEAFF. As DNA, the CDR3 is TGTGCCAGCAGAGCTTATACGGGTGAAGCTTTCTTT.

At least ten counts were recorded for this clonotype. This chain connects TRBV6-1 to TRBJ2-2; D unresolved. Germline lookup yields CDR1 MNHNS and CDR2 SASEGT. The V end lost 3 bases, the J end lost 5 bases, and 13 bases lay between the germline ends. This CDR3 comprises 15 residues. CDR3 region: CASSDFVGPTGELFF. In nucleotides, the CDR3 is TGTGCCAGCAGTGATTTCGTGGGCCCGACCGGGGAGCTGTTTTTT.

There are many counts of this clonotype. The V gene is TRBV11-2, the J gene TRBJ2-5; D is uncertain. V lost 3 bases to trimming and J lost 5 bases, with 13 bases between them. CDR1 SGHAT and CDR2 FQNNGV come from the germline V gene. The CDR3 is 14 residues long. DNA for the CDR3: TGTGCCAGCAGCTTCGACCTAGGAGATGAGACCCAGTACTTC. Protein product: CASSFDLGDETQYF. Full variable domain (remainder filled in from reference TRBV11-2 and TRBJ2-5): EAGVAQSPRYKIIEKRQSVAFWCNPISGHATLYWYQQILGQGPKLLIQFQNNGVVDDSQLPKDRFSAERLKGVDSTLKIQPAKLEDSAVYLCASSFDLGDETQYFGPGTRLLVL.

This clonotype was detected many times. This chain joins TRBV2 and TRBJ2-1; 7 nucleotides agree with TRBD2. V shed 5 bases, J shed 3 bases, and the junction held 1 base outside the gene matches. In germline, CDR1 is SNHLY, CDR2 FYNNEI. CDR3 length equals 13 residues. The CDR3 sequence is CASSRTSYNEQFF. The CDR3 DNA sequence: TGTGCCAGCAGTCGGACTAGCTACAATGAGCAGTTCTTC.

This clonotype was seen many times. This chain links TRBV20-1 with TRBJ2-1; 8 nucleotides agree with TRBD2. The CDR3 spans 17 residues. The V segment lost 0 bases and the J segment 7 bases; nucleotides outside the gene matches: 14. Germline loops: CDR1 DFQATT, CDR2 SNEGSKA (reference sequence). CDR3 nucleotides: TGCAGTGCTAGAGATCCAAGCGGGGGTTTTAACGGGAATGAGCAGTTCTTC. Its protein is CSARDPSGGFNGNEQFF.

This clonotype was counted at least ten times. The rearrangement joins TRBV12-3 or TRBV12-4 to TRBJ1-2; 7 bases fit TRBD1. This CDR3 has 14 amino acids. V shed 6 bases and J 4 bases; nucleotides not matched to a gene: 8. CDR3 nucleotide sequence: TGTGCCAGCAGCAAGACAGGGCCAATCTATGGCTACACCTTC. It codes for CASSKTGPIYGYTF.

This chain connects TRBV24-1 to TRBJ2-1, with unresolved D. Germline loops: CDR1 KGHDR, CDR2 SFDVKD. With 6 bases removed from V and 8 bases from J, the gap between germline ends came to 10 bases. The CDR3 covers 12 residues. The CDR3 sequence is CATSSWSDEQFF. The CDR3 nucleotides read TGTGCCACCAGTAGTTGGTCGGATGAGCAGTTCTTC.